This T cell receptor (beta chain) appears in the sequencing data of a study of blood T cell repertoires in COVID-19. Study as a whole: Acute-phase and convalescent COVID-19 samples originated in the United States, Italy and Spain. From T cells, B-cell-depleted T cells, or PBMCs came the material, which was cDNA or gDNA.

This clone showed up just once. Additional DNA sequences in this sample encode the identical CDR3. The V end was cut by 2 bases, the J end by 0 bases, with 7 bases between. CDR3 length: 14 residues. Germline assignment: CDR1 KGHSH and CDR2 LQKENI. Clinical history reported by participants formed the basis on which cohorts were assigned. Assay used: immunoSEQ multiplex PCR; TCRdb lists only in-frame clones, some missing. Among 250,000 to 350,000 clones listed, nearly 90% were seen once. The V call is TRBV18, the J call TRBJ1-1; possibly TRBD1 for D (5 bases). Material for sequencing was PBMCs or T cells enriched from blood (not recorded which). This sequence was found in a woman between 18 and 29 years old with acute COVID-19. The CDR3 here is CASSPSDMNTEAFF. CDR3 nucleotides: TGTGCCAGCTCACCATCGGACATGAACACTGAAGCTTTCTTT.